This T cell receptor beta chain was profiled in a study of T-cell memory formation after mild COVID-19. Study overall: Clusters were largely donor specific.

CDR1 and CDR2 (germline): SGHTA, FQGNSA. This CDR3 has 13 amino acids. Trimming took 1 base from V and 9 from J, leaving 12 bases between them. TCRdb recomputed calls from the 5' RACE reads with MiXCR, one row per CDR3 protein. This sample has about 340,000 distinct CDR3 sequences, with around 15% found just once. Study-level results: CD4+ contracting clones were mainly CM and EM; CD8+ ones, EMRA. While clones contracting from day 15 to 85 were balanced between CD4 and CD8, later expanders leaned CD4+. Pre-infection memory held some responding clones, suggesting pre-existing cross-reactive T cells responded.

This clonotype came up a few times. The antigen remains undetermined. The chain links TRBV7-2 to TRBJ2-5; maybe TRBD1 (5 bases). The sequenced sample was PBMCs or a T cell subset sorted from them (not recorded which). The source of this sequence is a man between 18 and 35 years old who had mild COVID-19 (a few samples of this study predate the infection). Cell type and time point are not known. CDR3 loop: CASSLEVPRAQYF. CDR3 nucleotides: TGTGCCAGCAGCTTAGAAGTCCCCAGGGCCCAGTACTTC.